The 24 T cell receptor beta chains below come from one sample, sequenced in a study of blood T cells in healthy people across ages. Primed by a sample-barcoded 5' primer and a J-beta primer mix, a second PCR proceeded for roughly 7 to 12 cycles. TCRdb reanalysed the 5' RACE reads using MiXCR and keeps one entry per CDR3 protein. The sample holds some 800,000 distinct CDR3 sequences, 40% to 50% seen once. Material: blood. These receptor sequences come from a man in his 60s in good health.

This chain connects TRBV9 to TRBJ2-7; no clear D gene. Trimming took off 4 bases at V and 5 bases at J, with 10 bases between the two ends. CDR1 and CDR2 from the germline V gene are SGDLS and YYNGEE. CDR3 length equals 12 residues. CDR3 DNA sequence: TGTGCCAGCAGCCCCAACGTCGACGAGCAGTACTTC. This translates into CASSPNVDEQYF.

The rearrangement joins TRBV10-3 to TRBJ2-1, with D perhaps assigned TRBD1 or TRBD2 (5 bases each). The CDR3 loop spans 12 amino acids. The germline V gene has CDR1 ENHRY and CDR2 SYGVKD. V lost 6 bases and J 5 bases, leaving 8 bases between the germline ends. CDR3: CAISLGDNEQFF. CDR3 bases: TGTGCCATCAGCCTGGGGGACAATGAGCAGTTCTTC.

Comments on this clonotype: This may be a read error: a much more frequent sequence differs by one nucleotide. V gene TRBV7-2 combines with J gene TRBJ1-4, with D possibly TRBD1 on 5 matching bases. The CDR3 loop spans 15 amino acids. Germline V gene sequence: CDR1 SGHTA, CDR2 FQGNSA. V was shortened by 5 bases and J by 6 bases, with 16 bases between the two germline ends. As DNA, the CDR3 is TGTGCCAGCAGCATAAGGACAAGGGATCATGAAAAACTGTTTTTT. It translates to CASSIRTRDHEKLFF.

The chain links TRBV3-1 to TRBJ1-2; 7 bases align to TRBD1. After removal of 3 bases from V and 4 bases from J, the junction contained 5 bases not matched to a gene. Germline V gene lookup returns CDR1 LGHDT and CDR2 YNNKEL (reference sequence). This CDR3 is built from 14 residues. As DNA, the CDR3 is TGTGCCAGCAGCCATACAGGGGAAGGCTATGGCTACACCTTC. This sequence encodes CASSHTGEGYGYTF. The whole variable domain, remainder taken from reference TRBV3-1 and TRBJ1-2, is DTAVSQTPKYLVTQMGNDKSIKCEQNLGHDTMYWYKQDSKKFLKIMFSYNNKELIINETVPNRFSPKSPDKAHLNLHINSLELGDSAVYFCASSHTGEGYGYTFGSGTRLTVV.

This clonotype has only a few counts. This chain links TRBV6-6 with TRBJ1-6; D may be TRBD1 (5 bases). V lost 3 bases to trimming and J lost 8 bases, with 14 bases between them. CDR3 length: 15 residues. Germline CDR1 and CDR2: MNHNY and SVGAGI (reference sequence). The CDR3 sequence is CASSYGQGGDSPLHF. DNA for the CDR3: TGTGCCAGCAGTTATGGGCAGGGAGGTGATTCACCCCTCCACTTT.

This clonotype was seen only a few times. The chain couples TRBV9 to TRBJ2-5, with D hard to call. From germline, CDR1 is SGDLS and CDR2 YYNGEE. The CDR3 totals 13 residues. V was shortened by 3 bases and J by 5 bases, with 11 bases between the two germline ends. The CDR3 here is CASSGPSQETQYF. The CDR3 DNA is TGTGCCAGCAGCGGACCGAGCCAGGAGACCCAGTACTTC.

The genes are TRBV14 and TRBJ1-2; TRBD1 matches 10 bases. This CDR3 has 17 residues. V shed 4 bases and J 0 bases; nucleotides not matched to a gene: 8. Germline-derived CDR1 and CDR2 are SGHDN and FVKESK. This CDR3 is CASSRIRDRGANYGYTF. CDR3 in DNA: TGTGCCAGCAGCCGAATAAGGGACAGGGGAGCTAACTATGGCTACACCTTC.

This clonotype was seen once. This chain joins TRBV5-1 and TRBJ2-1, with 15 bases that match TRBD2. With 3 bases clipped from V and 5 bases from J, the junction kept 3 bases outside the gene matches. This CDR3 is 16 amino acids long. The germline V gene has CDR1 SGHRS and CDR2 YFSETQ. The CDR3 region has the DNA TGCGCCAGCAGCTCAGGACTAGCGGGGGGGCACAATGAGCAGTTCTTC. This translates into CASSSGLAGGHNEQFF.

This clonotype was counted only a few times. This chain connects TRBV10-3 to TRBJ1-2, with D unresolved. V was trimmed by 2 bases and J by 7 bases, leaving 20 bases between them. CDR3 length: 16 amino acids. CDR1 and CDR2 (germline): ENHRY, SYGVKD. The CDR3, as DNA: TGTGCCATCAGTGAGACCCCTGTTGAGGCCGGGTTTGGCTACACCTTC. Encoded protein: CAISETPVEAGFGYTF.

This clonotype was counted many times. The genes are TRBV6-2 or TRBV6-3 and TRBJ2-1; D gene uncertain. V was pared by 6 bases and J by 5 bases, with 8 bases between. Germline CDR1 and CDR2: MNHEY and SVGEGT. There are 12 residues in the CDR3. In DNA, the CDR3 is TGTGCCAGCAGCTCAGCCAACAATGAGCAGTTCTTC. Its protein product is CASSSANNEQFF.

V and J are TRBV4-1 and TRBJ2-7; 7 nucleotides agree with TRBD1. V dropped 0 bases and J dropped 0; count of bases not matched to a gene: 5. From germline, CDR1 is MGHRA and CDR2 YSYEKL. This CDR3 has 16 residues. DNA of the CDR3: TGCGCCAGCAGCCAAGATAGGGACAGTCTCTCCTACGAGCAGTACTTC. Translating gives CASSQDRDSLSYEQYF.

The chain couples TRBV12-3 or TRBV12-4 to TRBJ1-4; D not resolved. The V gene lost 5 bases and the J gene lost 6 bases, with 4 bases spanning the gap. The CDR3 spans 11 residues. CDR3 sequence (DNA): TGTGCCAGCAGTGGGGATGAAAAACTGTTTTTT. Protein sequence: CASSGDEKLFF.

V usage is TRBV5-1 and J usage is TRBJ2-3; TRBD1 aligns across 7 bases. The CDR3 is 16 amino acids. J was trimmed by 4 bases and V by 0 bases; bases with no gene match: 8. The germline V gene has CDR1 SGHRS and CDR2 YFSETQ. CDR3 nucleotide sequence: TGCGCCAGCAGCTTGGGGGACAGCGGTTCCGCAGATACGCAGTATTTT. Translation gives CASSLGDSGSADTQYF.

The rearrangement uses TRBV29-1 and TRBJ2-1; 14 bases map to TRBD2. The CDR3 loop spans 14 amino acids. The junction had 3 bases not matched to a gene; V was cut back by 7 bases and J by 4 bases. Per germline, CDR1 SQVTM and CDR2 ANQGSEA. The DNA of the CDR3 is TGCAGCGGGAGGACTAGCGGGGGGTACAATGAGCAGTTCTTC. Translated: CSGRTSGGYNEQFF.

V is TRBV20-1 and J is TRBJ2-3; D may be TRBD2 (7 bases). The CDR3 is made up of 19 amino acids. Germline values: CDR1 DFQATT, CDR2 SNEGSKA (reference sequence). V was shortened by 0 bases and J by 2 bases, with 24 bases between the two germline ends. CDR3 in amino acids: CSARDWGGRSPLPTDTQYF. Here the CDR3 DNA reads TGCAGTGCTAGAGATTGGGGGGGGCGGTCCCCACTCCCCACAGATACGCAGTATTTT.

This clonotype came up a few times. The rearrangement joins TRBV12-3 or TRBV12-4 to TRBJ2-6, with TRBD2 as a possible D gene (5 bases). The CDR3 covers 16 residues. Between the trimmed V and J ends, which lost 2 bases and 7 bases, there was a span of 15 bases. The CDR3 protein is CASSLPGLASANVLTF. The CDR3 nucleotides read TGTGCCAGCAGTTTACCCGGACTGGCTAGTGCCAACGTCCTGACTTTC.

This clonotype has at least ten counts. The rearrangement uses TRBV10-3 and TRBJ2-3, with D perhaps assigned TRBD1 or TRBD2 (5 bases each). With 6 bases removed from V and 7 bases from J, the gap between germline ends came to 14 bases. Germline values: CDR1 ENHRY, CDR2 SYGVKD. The CDR3 contains 13 residues. The CDR3 is CAIRYGTFNTQYF. The CDR3 DNA reads TGTGCCATCAGATATGGGACCTTTAATACGCAGTATTTT.

The chain recombines TRBV25-1 with TRBJ2-7; D is unclear. The ends were cut back, 1 base at V and 8 bases at J, with 12 bases in the middle. The CDR3 loop spans 13 amino acids. CDR1 is MGHDK and CDR2 is SYGVNS in the germline V gene. CDR3 DNA: TGTGCCAGCAGTGAATTCGACCTTGGCCAGCAGTACTTC. This encodes CASSEFDLGQQYF.

This clonotype was observed a handful of times. V gene TRBV4-3 combines with J gene TRBJ1-2, with D tentatively TRBD1 (6 bases). In germline, CDR1 is LGHNA, CDR2 YSLEER. The CDR3 has 15 amino acids. V was clipped by 2 bases and J by 3 bases, with 13 bases between them. The CDR3 sequence: CASSQITGPDYGYTF. CDR3 coding DNA: TGCGCCAGCAGCCAAATCACAGGGCCGGACTATGGCTACACCTTC.

The rearrangement links TRBV20-1 to TRBJ2-3; possible D gene TRBD2, 7 bases. The ends were cut back, 3 bases at V and 3 bases at J, with 13 bases in the middle. Germline V CDR1 and CDR2: DFQATT, SNEGSKA (reference sequence). The CDR3 runs to 14 residues. CDR3 region: CSARWGGGTDTQYF. The CDR3 DNA reads as TGCAGTGCTAGGTGGGGGGGCGGGACAGATACGCAGTATTTT.

The chain has TRBV11-2 and TRBJ2-1, with 8 bases that match TRBD2. The trim removed 0 bases at V and 2 bases at J, leaving 6 bases unmatched. Germline CDR1 reads SGHAT; CDR2 reads FQNNGV. CDR3 length: 17 residues. DNA of the CDR3: TGTGCCAGCAGCTTAGATCGTTTTAGCGGGACCTACAATGAGCAGTTCTTC. Its protein product is CASSLDRFSGTYNEQFF.

The rearrangement joins TRBV30 to TRBJ2-3; D remains ambiguous. V was trimmed by 2 bases and J by 3 bases, leaving 15 bases between them. This CDR3 is built from 15 residues. Germline values: CDR1 GTSNPN, CDR2 SVGIG (reference sequence). CDR3 residues: CAWSSVSPSTDTQYF. The CDR3 DNA follows: TGTGCCTGGAGTTCGGTTTCACCCTCTACAGATACGCAGTATTTT.

The V gene is TRBV6-1, the J gene TRBJ2-7, with TRBD1 identical over 7 bases. After removal of 2 bases from V and 2 bases from J, the junction contained 9 bases not matched to a gene. Germline V lookup: CDR1 MNHNS, CDR2 SASEGT. CDR3 length equals 16 residues. Written as DNA, the CDR3 is TGTGCCAGCAGTGAATGGGGCACAGGGGTCCCCTACGAGCAGTACTTC. It yields the protein CASSEWGTGVPYEQYF.

This rearrangement joins TRBV11-2 to TRBJ2-3; 9 bases are shared with TRBD1. Germline assignment: CDR1 SGHAT and CDR2 FQNNGV. The CDR3 extends over 21 amino acids. Trimming took 6 bases from V and 2 from J; bases not matched to a gene: 24. CDR3 in DNA: TGTGCCAGCAGGAGGCGACCTCAGACCGGACAGGGGACTACAAACACAGATACGCAGTATTTT. It codes for CASRRRPQTGQGTTNTDTQYF.